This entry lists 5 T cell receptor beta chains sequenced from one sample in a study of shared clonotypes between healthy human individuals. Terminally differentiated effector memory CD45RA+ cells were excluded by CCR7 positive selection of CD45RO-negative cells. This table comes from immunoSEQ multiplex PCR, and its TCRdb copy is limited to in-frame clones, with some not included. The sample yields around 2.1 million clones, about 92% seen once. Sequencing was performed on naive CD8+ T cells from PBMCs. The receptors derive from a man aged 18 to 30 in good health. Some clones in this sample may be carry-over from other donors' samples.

CDR3 nucleotide sequence: TGCGCCAGCAGCCAACCCCGACTAGCGGAGGCGGGGGAGCAGTACTTC. Amino acid sequence: CASSQPRLAEAGEQYF. This chain uses TRBV4-1 with TRBJ2-5; 9 bases fit TRBD2. J was trimmed by 11 bases and V by 2 bases; bases with no gene match: 15. The germline V gene encodes CDR1 MGHRA and CDR2 YSYEKL. CDR3 size: 16 residues.

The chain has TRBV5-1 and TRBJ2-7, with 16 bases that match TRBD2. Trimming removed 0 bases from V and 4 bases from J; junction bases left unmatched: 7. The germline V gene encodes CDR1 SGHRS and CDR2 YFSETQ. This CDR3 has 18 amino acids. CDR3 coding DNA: TGCGCCAGCAGCTTGGCGGGACTAGCGGGAGGGCCTAGTTACGAGCAGTACTTC. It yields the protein CASSLAGLAGGPSYEQYF. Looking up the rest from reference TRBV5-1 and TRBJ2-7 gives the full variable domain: KAGVTQTPRYLIKTRGQQVTLSCSPISGHRSVSWYQQTPGQGLQFLFEYFSETQRNKGNFPGRFSGRQFSNSRSEMNVSTLELGDSALYLCASSLAGLAGGPSYEQYFGPGTRLTVT.

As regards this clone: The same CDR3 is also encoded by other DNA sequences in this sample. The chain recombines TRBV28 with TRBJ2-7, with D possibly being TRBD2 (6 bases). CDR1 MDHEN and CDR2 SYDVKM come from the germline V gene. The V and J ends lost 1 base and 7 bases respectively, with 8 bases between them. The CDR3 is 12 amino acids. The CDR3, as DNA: TGTGCCAGCAGTTTATCGGCGGGGGAGCAGTACTTC. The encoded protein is CASSLSAGEQYF.

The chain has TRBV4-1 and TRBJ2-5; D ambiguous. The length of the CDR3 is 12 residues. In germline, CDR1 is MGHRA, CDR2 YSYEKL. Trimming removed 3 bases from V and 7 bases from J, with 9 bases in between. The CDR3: CASSHVVGTQYF. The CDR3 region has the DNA TGCGCCAGCAGCCATGTGGTCGGGACCCAGTACTTC.

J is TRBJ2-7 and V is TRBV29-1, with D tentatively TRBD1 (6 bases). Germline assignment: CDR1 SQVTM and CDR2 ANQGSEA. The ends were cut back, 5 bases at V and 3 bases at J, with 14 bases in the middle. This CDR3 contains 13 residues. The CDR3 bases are TGCAGCGTTATCGAGACAGGCTACTACGAGCAGTACTTC. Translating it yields CSVIETGYYEQYF.